A selection of T cell receptor beta chains follows, all from one sample in a study of early T cells in non-severe SARS-CoV-2 infection. TCRdb reprocessed the 5' RACE reads via MiXCR and lists one record per CDR3 protein. Of roughly 34,000 distinct CDR3 sequences in the sample, about 6.8% were seen once. Specimen: whole blood, collected at baseline. The receptors originated from an adult who was a healthcare worker with PCR-confirmed SARS-CoV-2 infection or an uninfected control (not recorded which). Each CDR3 is given with its conserved first and last residue. A D gene is named only where the DNA matches it firmly. Where a row states a size, it is once, few, many or the class of an expanded clone; other rows omit it.

d_call: -; clone_size: -; j_call: TRBJ2-2; v_call: TRBV4-3; cdr3_aa: CASSRGQNGELFF; cdr3_nt: TGCGCCAGCAGCCGAGGACAGAACGGGGAGCTGTTTTTT
d_call: -; clone_size: -; j_call: TRBJ1-1; v_call: TRBV29-1; cdr3_aa: CSVGGPRSGDTEAFF; cdr3_nt: TGCAGCGTTGGTGGCCCAAGGTCGGGGGACACTGAAGCTTTCTTT
d_call: TRBD2; clone_size: few; j_call: TRBJ2-3; v_call: TRBV28; cdr3_aa: CASSLLGEGTSTDTQYF; cdr3_nt: TGTGCCAGCAGTTTACTGGGGGAGGGAACTAGCACAGATACGCAGTATTTT
d_call: -; clone_size: -; j_call: TRBJ2-7; v_call: TRBV4-1; cdr3_aa: CASSPLSWTTYEQYF; cdr3_nt: TGCGCCAGCAGCCCCCTTTCCTGGACTACCTACGAGCAGTACTTC
d_call: TRBD2; clone_size: many; j_call: TRBJ2-3; v_call: TRBV4-3; cdr3_aa: CASSQDSSGRARGDTQYF; cdr3_nt: TGCGCCAGCAGCCAAGACTCTAGCGGGAGGGCAAGGGGGGATACGCAGTATTTT
d_call: TRBD2; clone_size: few; j_call: TRBJ2-7; v_call: TRBV3-1; cdr3_aa: CASSPGLAGAYEQYF; cdr3_nt: TGTGCCAGCAGCCCTGGACTAGCGGGAGCGTACGAGCAGTACTTC
d_call: -; clone_size: -; j_call: TRBJ1-2; v_call: TRBV28; cdr3_aa: CASSLSSRNYGYTF; cdr3_nt: TGTGCCAGCAGTTTATCGAGTCGGAACTATGGCTACACCTTC
d_call: -; clone_size: many; j_call: TRBJ1-1; v_call: TRBV5-1; cdr3_aa: CASSLDQGMNTEAFF; cdr3_nt: TGCGCCAGCAGCTTGGACCAGGGTATGAACACTGAAGCTTTCTTT
d_call: -; clone_size: many; j_call: TRBJ2-3; v_call: TRBV20-1; cdr3_aa: CSARGSHTDTQYF; cdr3_nt: TGCAGTGCTAGAGGATCCCACACAGATACGCAGTATTTT
d_call: TRBD1; clone_size: few; j_call: TRBJ1-5; v_call: TRBV28; cdr3_aa: CASSPRRTGGGQPQHF; cdr3_nt: TGTGCCAGCAGTCCCCGCCGGACAGGGGGCGGACAGCCCCAGCATTTT
d_call: -; clone_size: -; j_call: TRBJ2-7; v_call: TRBV7-9; cdr3_aa: CASSLVGYSYEQYF; cdr3_nt: TGTGCCAGCAGCTTAGTCGGGTACTCCTACGAGCAGTACTTC
d_call: -; clone_size: few; j_call: TRBJ2-1; v_call: TRBV3-1; cdr3_aa: CATRDLLYNEQFF; cdr3_nt: TGTGCCACCCGAGATCTCCTCTACAATGAGCAGTTCTTC
d_call: TRBD1; clone_size: -; j_call: TRBJ1-1; v_call: TRBV10-3; cdr3_aa: CAISRTGGDGGTEAFF; cdr3_nt: TGTGCCATCAGTCGGACAGGGGGCGACGGGGGCACTGAAGCTTTCTTT
d_call: -; clone_size: many; j_call: TRBJ1-1; v_call: TRBV10-2; cdr3_aa: CASSESWATEAFF; cdr3_nt: TGCGCCAGCAGTGAGTCCTGGGCTACTGAAGCTTTCTTT
d_call: TRBD1; clone_size: -; j_call: TRBJ1-1; v_call: TRBV28; cdr3_aa: CASSTSGGLTEAFF; cdr3_nt: TGTGCCAGCAGTACGTCAGGGGGTCTCACTGAAGCTTTCTTT
d_call: TRBD2; clone_size: -; j_call: TRBJ2-7; v_call: TRBV27; cdr3_aa: CASSSQREGSYEQYF; cdr3_nt: TGTGCCAGCAGTTCCCAGCGGGAGGGATCCTACGAGCAGTACTTC
d_call: -; clone_size: -; j_call: TRBJ2-4; v_call: TRBV12-3/TRBV12-4; cdr3_aa: CASSKGGNAKNIQYF; cdr3_nt: TGTGCCAGCAGTAAAGGAGGGAACGCCAAAAACATTCAGTACTTC